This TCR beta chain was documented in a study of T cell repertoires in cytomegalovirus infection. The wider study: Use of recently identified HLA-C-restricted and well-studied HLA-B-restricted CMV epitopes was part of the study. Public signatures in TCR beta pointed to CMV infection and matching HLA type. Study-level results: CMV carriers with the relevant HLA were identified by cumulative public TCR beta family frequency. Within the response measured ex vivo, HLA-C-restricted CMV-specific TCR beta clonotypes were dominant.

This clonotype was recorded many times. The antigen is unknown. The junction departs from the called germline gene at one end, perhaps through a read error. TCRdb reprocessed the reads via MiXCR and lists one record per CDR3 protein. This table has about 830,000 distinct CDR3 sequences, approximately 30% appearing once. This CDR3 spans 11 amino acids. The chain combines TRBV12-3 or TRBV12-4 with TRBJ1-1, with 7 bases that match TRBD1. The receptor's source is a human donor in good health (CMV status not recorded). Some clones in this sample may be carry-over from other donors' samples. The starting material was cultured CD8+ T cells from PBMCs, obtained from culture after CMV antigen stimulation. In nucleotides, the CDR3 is TGTGCCAGCAGTTTAGGTAGGGACAGTATCTTT. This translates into CASSLGRDSIF.